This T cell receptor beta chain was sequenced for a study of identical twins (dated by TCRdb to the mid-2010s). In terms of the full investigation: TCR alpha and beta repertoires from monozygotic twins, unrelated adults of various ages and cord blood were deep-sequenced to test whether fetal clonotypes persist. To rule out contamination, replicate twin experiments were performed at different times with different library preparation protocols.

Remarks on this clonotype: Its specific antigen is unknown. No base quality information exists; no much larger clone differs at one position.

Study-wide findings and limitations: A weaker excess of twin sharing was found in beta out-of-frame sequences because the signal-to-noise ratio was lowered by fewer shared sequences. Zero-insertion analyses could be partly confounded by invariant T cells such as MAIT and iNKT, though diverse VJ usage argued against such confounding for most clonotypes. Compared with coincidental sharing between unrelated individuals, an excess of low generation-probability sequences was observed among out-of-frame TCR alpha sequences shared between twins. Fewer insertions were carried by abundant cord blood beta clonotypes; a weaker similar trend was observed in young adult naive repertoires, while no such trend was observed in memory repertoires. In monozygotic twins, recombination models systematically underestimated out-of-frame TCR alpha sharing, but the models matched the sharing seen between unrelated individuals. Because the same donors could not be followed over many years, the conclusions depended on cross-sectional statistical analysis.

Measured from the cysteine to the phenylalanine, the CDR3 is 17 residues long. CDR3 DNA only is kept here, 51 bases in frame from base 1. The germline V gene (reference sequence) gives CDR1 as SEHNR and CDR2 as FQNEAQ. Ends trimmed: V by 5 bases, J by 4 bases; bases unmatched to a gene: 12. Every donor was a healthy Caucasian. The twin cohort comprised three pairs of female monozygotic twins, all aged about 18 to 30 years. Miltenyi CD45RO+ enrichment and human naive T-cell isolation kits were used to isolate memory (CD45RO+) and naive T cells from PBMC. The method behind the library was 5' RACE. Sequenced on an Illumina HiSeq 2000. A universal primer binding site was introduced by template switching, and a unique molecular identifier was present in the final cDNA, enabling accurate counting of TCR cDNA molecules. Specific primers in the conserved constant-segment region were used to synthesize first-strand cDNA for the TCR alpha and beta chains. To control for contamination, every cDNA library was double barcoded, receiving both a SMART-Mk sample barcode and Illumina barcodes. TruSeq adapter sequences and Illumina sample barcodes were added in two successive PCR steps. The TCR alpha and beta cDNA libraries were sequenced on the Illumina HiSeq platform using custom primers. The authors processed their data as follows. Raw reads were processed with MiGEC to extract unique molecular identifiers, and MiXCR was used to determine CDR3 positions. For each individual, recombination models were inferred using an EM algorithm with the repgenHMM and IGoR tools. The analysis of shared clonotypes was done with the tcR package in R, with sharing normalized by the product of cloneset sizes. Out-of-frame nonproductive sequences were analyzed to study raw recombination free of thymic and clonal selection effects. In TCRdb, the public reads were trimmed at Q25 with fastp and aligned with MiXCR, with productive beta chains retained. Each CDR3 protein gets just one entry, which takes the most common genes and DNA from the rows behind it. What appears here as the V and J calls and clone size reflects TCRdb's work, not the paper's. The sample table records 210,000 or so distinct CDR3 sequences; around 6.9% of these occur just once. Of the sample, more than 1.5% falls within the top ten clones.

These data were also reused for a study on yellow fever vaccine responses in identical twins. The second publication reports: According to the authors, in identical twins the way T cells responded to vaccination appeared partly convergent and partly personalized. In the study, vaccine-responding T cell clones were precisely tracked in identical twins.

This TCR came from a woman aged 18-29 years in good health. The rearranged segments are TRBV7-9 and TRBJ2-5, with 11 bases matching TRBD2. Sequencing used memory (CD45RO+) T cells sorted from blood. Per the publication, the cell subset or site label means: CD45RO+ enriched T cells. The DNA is TGTGCCAGCAGCCCTAGGCTCACTAGCGGGAGTCGAGAGACCCAGTACTTC. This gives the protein CASSPRLTSGSRETQYF.